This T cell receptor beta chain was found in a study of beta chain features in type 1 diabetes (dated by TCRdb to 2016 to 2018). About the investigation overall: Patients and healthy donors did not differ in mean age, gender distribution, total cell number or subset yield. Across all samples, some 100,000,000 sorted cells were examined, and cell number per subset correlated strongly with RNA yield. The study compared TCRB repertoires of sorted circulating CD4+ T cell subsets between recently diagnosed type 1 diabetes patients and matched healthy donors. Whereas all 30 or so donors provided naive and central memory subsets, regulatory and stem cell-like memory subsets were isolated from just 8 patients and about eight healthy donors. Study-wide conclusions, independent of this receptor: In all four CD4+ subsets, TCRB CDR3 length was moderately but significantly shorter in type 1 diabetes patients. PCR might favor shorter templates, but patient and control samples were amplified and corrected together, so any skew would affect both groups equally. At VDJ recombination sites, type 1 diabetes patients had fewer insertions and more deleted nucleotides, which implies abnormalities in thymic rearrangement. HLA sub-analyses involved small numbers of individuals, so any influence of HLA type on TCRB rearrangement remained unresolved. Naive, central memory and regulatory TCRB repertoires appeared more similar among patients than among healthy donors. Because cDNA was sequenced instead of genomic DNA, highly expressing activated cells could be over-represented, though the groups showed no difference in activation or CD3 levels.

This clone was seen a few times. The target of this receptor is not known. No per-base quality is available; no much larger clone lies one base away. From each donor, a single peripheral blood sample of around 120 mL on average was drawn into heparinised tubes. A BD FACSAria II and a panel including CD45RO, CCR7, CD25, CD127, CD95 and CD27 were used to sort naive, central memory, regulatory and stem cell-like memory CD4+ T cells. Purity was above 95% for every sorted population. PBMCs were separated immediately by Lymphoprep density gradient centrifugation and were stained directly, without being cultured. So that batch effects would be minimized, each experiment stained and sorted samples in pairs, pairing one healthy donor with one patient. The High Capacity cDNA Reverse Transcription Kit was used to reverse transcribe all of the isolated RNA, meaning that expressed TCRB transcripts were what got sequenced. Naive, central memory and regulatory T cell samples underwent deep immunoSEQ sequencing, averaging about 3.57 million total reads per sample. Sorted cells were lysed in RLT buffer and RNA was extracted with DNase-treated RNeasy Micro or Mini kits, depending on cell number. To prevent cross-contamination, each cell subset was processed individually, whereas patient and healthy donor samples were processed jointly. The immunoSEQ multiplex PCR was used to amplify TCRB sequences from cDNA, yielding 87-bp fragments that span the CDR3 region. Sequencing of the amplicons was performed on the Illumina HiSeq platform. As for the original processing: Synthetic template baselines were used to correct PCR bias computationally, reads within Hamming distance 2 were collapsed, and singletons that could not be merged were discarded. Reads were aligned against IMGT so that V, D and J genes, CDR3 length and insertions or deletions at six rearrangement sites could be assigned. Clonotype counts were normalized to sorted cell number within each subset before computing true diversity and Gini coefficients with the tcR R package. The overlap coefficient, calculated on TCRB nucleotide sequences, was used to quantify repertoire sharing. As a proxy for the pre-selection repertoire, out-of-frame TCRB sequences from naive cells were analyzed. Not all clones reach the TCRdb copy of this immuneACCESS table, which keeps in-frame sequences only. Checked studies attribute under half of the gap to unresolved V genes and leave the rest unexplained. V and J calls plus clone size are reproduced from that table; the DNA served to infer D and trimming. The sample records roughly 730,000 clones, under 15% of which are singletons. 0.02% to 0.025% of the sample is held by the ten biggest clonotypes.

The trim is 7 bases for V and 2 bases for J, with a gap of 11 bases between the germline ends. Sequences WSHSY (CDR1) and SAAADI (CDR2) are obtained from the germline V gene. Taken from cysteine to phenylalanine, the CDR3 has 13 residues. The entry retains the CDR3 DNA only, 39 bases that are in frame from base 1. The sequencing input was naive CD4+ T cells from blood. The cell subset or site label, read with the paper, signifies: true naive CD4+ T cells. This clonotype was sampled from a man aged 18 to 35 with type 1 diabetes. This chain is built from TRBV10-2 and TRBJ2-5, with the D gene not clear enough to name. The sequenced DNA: TGCGCCAGCAAGGTTTTCCGGCAAGAGACCCAGTACTTC. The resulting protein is CASKVFRQETQYF.